One and the same sample provided the 13 T cell receptor beta chains below, sequenced in a study of T-cell reconstitution after alpha-beta-depleted transplantation in children. TCRbeta library construction was performed incorporating unique molecular identifiers. TCRdb called the PCR reads again in MiXCR, with one record for every CDR3 protein. The data show some 600,000 distinct CDR3 sequences, around a sixth seen once. Sample: PBMCs from the stem cell graft donor, taken from the stem cell graft. The receptors originated from a human donor who donated a stem cell graft to a child with acute myeloid leukemia.

This clonotype was observed many times. The chain combines TRBV29-1 with TRBJ2-1; 7 bases map to TRBD1. The CDR3 is made up of 11 amino acids. Germline lookup yields CDR1 SQVTM and CDR2 ANQGSEA. J gave up 7 bases and V 6 bases, and 3 bases lay outside the gene matches. For the CDR3, the DNA is TGCAGCGTGGCAGGGGGAAATGAGCAGTTCTTC. Translated: CSVAGGNEQFF.

There are a few counts of this clonotype. The CDR3 loop reads CASSPKPLGQGSNEQFF. The CDR3 bases are TGTGCCAGCAGCCCCAAACCCCTCGGACAGGGGAGTAATGAGCAGTTCTTC. V and J are TRBV7-9 and TRBJ2-1; 9 bases fit TRBD1. V dropped 5 bases and J dropped 7; count of bases not matched to a gene: 15. CDR3 length equals 17 residues. Germline lookup yields CDR1 SEHNR and CDR2 FQNEAQ (reference sequence). Full variable domain (missing parts from reference TRBV7-9 and TRBJ2-1): DTGVSQNPRHKITKRGQNVTFRCDPISEHNRLYWYRQTLGQGPEFLTYFQNEAQLEKSRLLSDRFSAERPKGSFSTLEIQRTEQGDSAMYLCASSPKPLGQGSNEQFFGPGTRLTVL.

This clonotype was counted ten times or more. The chain uses TRBV7-2 and TRBJ2-1; 10 bases line up with TRBD2. CDR1 and CDR2 from the germline V gene are SGHTA and FQGNSA. The CDR3 covers 15 residues. V lost 1 base, J lost 7 bases, and 4 bases stayed unmatched. The chain's CDR3 is CASSLGSGGSNEQFF. Written as DNA, the CDR3 is TGTGCCAGCAGCTTAGGTAGCGGGGGGTCGAATGAGCAGTTCTTC.

This clonotype was detected ten times or more. V is TRBV29-1 and J is TRBJ2-5; 7 bases are shared with TRBD1. This CDR3 has 14 amino acids. Germline CDR1 is SQVTM and CDR2 is ANQGSEA. The V and J ends lost 3 bases and 0 bases, in that order; junction bases with no gene match: 4. Written as DNA, the CDR3 is TGCAGCGTTGAGCCGACAGGGTACCAAGAGACCCAGTACTTC. Encoded protein: CSVEPTGYQETQYF.

V usage is TRBV6-1 and J usage is TRBJ2-2, with 8 bases that match TRBD2. CDR1 and CDR2 (germline): MNHNS, SASEGT. V was pared by 7 bases and J by 4 bases, with 5 bases of the junction left unmatched. This CDR3 spans 14 amino acids. The CDR3 sequence: CASIQRGGTGELFF. CDR3 bases: TGTGCCAGCATCCAACGGGGGGGCACCGGGGAGCTGTTTTTT.

This clonotype has a handful of counts. V is TRBV20-1 and J is TRBJ2-2, with TRBD1 matching 7 bases. V trimming: 5 bases; J trimming: 6 bases; junction bases outside the gene matches: 9. Germline CDR1 DFQATT, CDR2 SNEGSKA (reference sequence). This CDR3 comprises 14 residues. The CDR3 nucleotides are TGCAGTGCTCGAGGGCAGGGGGTACCCGGGGAGCTGTTTTTT. Its translation is CSARGQGVPGELFF.

The V gene is TRBV3-1, the J gene TRBJ2-7, with D maybe TRBD2 (5 bases). V lost 1 base and J lost 1, with 14 bases in between. CDR1 is LGHDT, CDR2 YNNKEL, per germline (reference sequence). This CDR3 has 16 residues. This CDR3 reads CASSQGRIGNSYEQYF. For the CDR3, the DNA is TGTGCCAGCAGCCAAGGGAGGATTGGGAATTCCTACGAGCAGTACTTC.

The rearrangement joins TRBV29-1 to TRBJ2-2; the match to TRBD1 covers 9 bases. Trimming at V came to 7 bases and at J to 5 bases, leaving 5 bases not matched to a gene. This CDR3 spans 13 amino acids. Germline values: CDR1 SQVTM, CDR2 ANQGSEA. This chain's CDR3 is CSGRDRETGELFF. DNA of the CDR3: TGCAGCGGCCGGGACAGGGAAACCGGGGAGCTGTTTTTT.

This clonotype was observed many times. The CDR3: CSAFSQGQPEETQYF. DNA of the CDR3: TGCAGTGCCTTCTCACAGGGACAGCCGGAAGAGACCCAGTACTTC. J is TRBJ2-5 and V is TRBV20-1; the match to TRBD1 covers 7 bases. From germline, CDR1 is DFQATT and CDR2 SNEGSKA (reference sequence). V gave up 6 bases and J gave up 3 bases; unmatched junction bases: 13. The length of the CDR3 is 15 residues.

The chain uses TRBV4-3 and TRBJ2-1; D not resolved. Trimming removed 0 bases at V and 1 base at J, with 7 bases between. The CDR3 contains 15 residues. Looked up from germline, CDR1 is LGHNA and CDR2 is YSLEER. The CDR3 DNA is TGCGCCAGCAGCCAAGAGGGGTATTCCTACAATGAGCAGTTCTTC. Translating gives CASSQEGYSYNEQFF.

This clonotype was counted a few times. V gene TRBV7-2 combines with J gene TRBJ1-3; the D is unclear. The length of the CDR3 is 11 residues. Germline V gene lookup returns CDR1 SGHTA and CDR2 FQGNSA. The germline V and J ends were trimmed by 4 bases and 9 bases, with 7 bases remaining between them. Here the CDR3 reads CASSYAGTIYF. The CDR3 bases are TGTGCCAGCAGCTACGCAGGCACCATATATTTT.

The J gene is TRBJ1-5, the V gene TRBV12-3 or TRBV12-4, with 7 nucleotides matching TRBD1. The CDR3 is made up of 14 amino acids. V shed 7 bases, J shed 3 bases, and the junction held 6 bases outside the gene matches. The CDR3 protein is CASKPGTVNQPQHF. DNA of the CDR3: TGTGCCAGCAAGCCCGGGACAGTCAATCAGCCCCAGCATTTT.

The sample holds many counts of this clonotype. The rearrangement joins TRBV29-1 to TRBJ2-3; D unclear. The V gene lost 6 bases and the J gene lost 3 bases, with 10 bases spanning the gap. In germline, CDR1 is SQVTM, CDR2 ANQGSEA. This CDR3 region has 12 residues. CDR3 coding DNA: TGCAGCGTCCCAAGGGCGACAGATACGCAGTATTTT. Encoded protein: CSVPRATDTQYF.